One and the same sample provided the 28 T cell receptor beta chains below, sequenced in a study of blood T cell repertoires in COVID-19. Profiling relied on immunoSEQ multiplex PCR, and the TCRdb table lists in-frame clones only, not all of them. The repertoire holds just over 95,000 clones, about 81% seen once, with about 4.3% in the top ten. The source material was peripheral blood. The origin of the receptors is a man between 60 and 75 years old with acute or convalescent COVID-19.

The DNA for the CDR3 is TGTGCCAGCAGTTATGGGGACAGGTCTGAAGCTTTCTTT. The encoded protein is CASSYGDRSEAFF. The chain is built from TRBV6-5 and TRBJ1-1; 8 bases agree with TRBD1. The CDR3 length is 13 residues. Losses at the gene ends were 3 bases for V and 6 bases for J; bases not matched to a gene: 3. CDR1 MNHEY and CDR2 SVGAGI come from the germline V gene.

J is TRBJ1-1 and V is TRBV10-2, with unresolved D. Trimming pared 2 bases from V and 5 bases from J, leaving 6 bases between. This CDR3 region has 12 residues. Germline V gives CDR1 WSHSY, CDR2 SAAADI. The CDR3 reads CASSEMATEAFF. CDR3 nucleotides: TGCGCCAGCAGTGAGATGGCTACTGAAGCTTTCTTT.

The chain links TRBV27 to TRBJ2-7, with 9 bases matching TRBD1. Germline loops: CDR1 MNHEY, CDR2 SMNVEV (reference sequence). CDR3 length: 14 amino acids. Unmatched junction bases numbered 5, after V lost 5 bases and J lost 3 bases. The CDR3 sequence: CASSPSTGGYEQYF. In DNA form, the CDR3 reads TGTGCCAGCAGTCCTTCGACAGGGGGCTACGAGCAGTACTTC.

This clone was counted only a few times. The chain joins TRBV10-1 to TRBJ1-1; 7 nucleotides align to TRBD1. Germline V CDR1 and CDR2: WNHNN, SYGVQD (reference sequence). Trimming at V came to 6 bases and at J to 0 bases, leaving 1 base not matched to a gene. CDR3 length: 13 residues. The CDR3 nucleotides read TGCGCCAGCAGCGACAGGGTGAACACTGAAGCTTTCTTT. As protein: CASSDRVNTEAFF.

J is TRBJ1-1 and V is TRBV18; 8 nucleotides match TRBD1. This CDR3 has 15 amino acids. The V gene end was trimmed by 6 bases and the J gene end by 2 bases; junction bases not matched to a gene: 8. Germline loops: CDR1 KGHSH, CDR2 LQKENI. CDR3 sequence (DNA): TGTGCCAGCTCGGTCGGGACAGGAGGAAACACTGAAGCTTTCTTT. As protein: CASSVGTGGNTEAFF.

The genes are TRBV5-1 and TRBJ1-5, with 9 bases fitting TRBD1. Trimming at V came to 0 bases and at J to 3 bases, leaving 4 bases not matched to a gene. CDR1 SGHRS and CDR2 YFSETQ come from the germline V gene. The CDR3 has 16 residues. CDR3 nucleotide sequence: TGCGCCAGCAGCTTGGAGGGACAGGGCTCCAATCAGCCCCAGCATTTT. Translated, it gives CASSLEGQGSNQPQHF.

The V gene is TRBV12-2, the J gene TRBJ2-2; no check of the table's D call, TRBD2, against the DNA was made. TRBV12-2 is a listed pseudogene. This CDR3 has 19 residues. The CDR3 is CASRLAIPVGGYYTGELFF. The DNA of the CDR3 is TGTGCAAGTCGCTTAGCCATCCCTGTCGGGGGTTACTACACCGGGGAGCTGTTTTTT.

The V call is TRBV5-6, the J call TRBJ1-1, with D perhaps matching TRBD1 (5 bases). The V end lost 0 bases, the J end lost 6 bases, and 12 bases lay between the germline ends. There are 14 residues in the CDR3. Germline CDR1 and CDR2: SGHDT and YYEEEE. CDR3 in amino acids: CASSLVGSGAEAFF. As DNA, the CDR3 is TGTGCCAGCAGCTTGGTGGGGTCGGGGGCTGAAGCTTTCTTT.

The chain uses TRBV11-3 and TRBJ1-2, with D tentatively TRBD1 (6 bases). There are 13 residues in the CDR3. Germline V gives CDR1 SGHNT, CDR2 YENEEA. V was pared by 5 bases and J by 4 bases, with 11 bases between. The CDR3 here is CASSPDSLYGYTF. The DNA of the CDR3 is TGTGCCAGCAGCCCGGACAGCCTCTATGGCTACACCTTC.

This chain joins TRBV14 and TRBJ1-3; D unclear. CDR1 SGHDN and CDR2 FVKESK come from the germline V gene. The CDR3 loop spans 19 amino acids. V lost 1 base to trimming and J lost 2 bases, with 21 bases between them. CDR3 in amino acids: CASSQGKETFFPPGNTIYF. The CDR3, as DNA: TGTGCCAGCAGCCAAGGAAAAGAGACATTCTTTCCCCCTGGAAACACCATATATTTT.

The chain combines TRBV7-2 with TRBJ2-3, with 8 bases aligning to TRBD1. Germline CDR1 reads SGHTA; CDR2 reads FQGNSA. After removal of 8 bases from V and 1 base from J, the junction contained 5 bases not matched to a gene. This CDR3 contains 14 residues. The CDR3 protein is CASLDRGGTDTQYF. Here the CDR3 DNA reads TGTGCCAGCCTCGACAGGGGAGGCACAGATACGCAGTATTTT.

V and J are TRBV25-1 and TRBJ2-3; D uncertain. Germline-derived CDR1 and CDR2 are MGHDK and SYGVNS. This CDR3 region has 13 residues. Trimming took off 6 bases at V and 0 bases at J, with 7 bases between the two ends. The CDR3 DNA follows: TGTGCCAGCAGGTCCTCTAGCACAGATACGCAGTATTTT. The encoded protein is CASRSSSTDTQYF.

The CDR3 reads CASSKRVSMNTEAFF. The DNA of the CDR3 is TGTGCCAGTAGTAAACGGGTGAGCATGAACACTGAAGCTTTCTTT. This chain connects TRBV19 to TRBJ1-1, with D unresolved. Trimming stripped 4 bases from V and 0 bases from J, with 12 bases between. Germline V gene lookup returns CDR1 LNHDA and CDR2 SQIVND (reference sequence). The CDR3 consists of 15 residues.

V and J are TRBV15 and TRBJ1-5; D not certain. Germline CDR1 is LNHNV and CDR2 is YYDKDF (reference sequence). Trimming took 3 bases from V and 4 from J, leaving 10 bases between them. The CDR3 is 14 residues long. The CDR3, as DNA: TGTGCCACCAGCAGGGAGGGTAAAAATCAGCCCCAGCATTTT. It specifies CATSREGKNQPQHF.

There are a few counts of this clone. CDR3 residues: CASSLDSGQGALPQHF. In DNA form, the CDR3 reads TGTGCCAGCAGCTTAGATTCGGGACAGGGGGCACTGCCCCAGCATTTT. The chain couples TRBV11-2 to TRBJ1-5; 12 bases line up with TRBD1. The length of the CDR3 is 16 residues. Trimming removed 0 bases from V and 9 bases from J; junction bases left unmatched: 6. Germline V CDR1 and CDR2: SGHAT, FQNNGV.

The chain employs TRBV3-1 (or the pseudogene TRBV3-2) and TRBJ2-3, with 8 bases lining up with TRBD2. The germline V gene has CDR1 LGHDT and CDR2 YNNKEL (reference sequence). The CDR3 has 15 amino acids. The V segment lost 4 bases and the J segment 0 bases; nucleotides outside the gene matches: 3. CDR3 in DNA: TGTGCCAGCAGCCTAGCGGGGCCTAGCACAGATACGCAGTATTTT. Its translation is CASSLAGPSTDTQYF.

The V call is TRBV3-1 (or the pseudogene TRBV3-2), the J call TRBJ2-1, with 10 bases lining up with TRBD2. V trimming: 3 bases; J trimming: 4 bases; junction bases outside the gene matches: 3. Germline V gene data show CDR1 as LGHDT and CDR2 as YNNKEL (reference sequence). This CDR3 has 15 amino acids. The CDR3: CASSHWTSGYNEQFF. The CDR3 DNA follows: TGTGCCAGCAGCCATTGGACTAGCGGATACAATGAGCAGTTCTTC.

The chain links TRBV11-3 to TRBJ2-7; TRBD2 agrees at 9 bases. The V gene's germline CDR1 is SGHNT and CDR2 YENEEA. The CDR3 has 15 residues. Losses at the gene ends were 3 bases for V and 3 bases for J; bases not matched to a gene: 6. The CDR3 is CASSLGAGGFYEQYV. The CDR3 bases are TGTGCCAGCAGCTTGGGAGCGGGAGGCTTCTACGAGCAGTACGTC.

J is TRBJ1-2 and V is TRBV6-6; 10 bases match TRBD1. Germline lookup yields CDR1 MNHNY and CDR2 SVGAGI (reference sequence). The CDR3 has 15 residues. J gave up 0 bases and V 3 bases, and 1 base lay outside the gene matches. The chain's CDR3 is CASSYGQGANYGYTF. DNA of the CDR3: TGTGCCAGCAGTTATGGACAGGGGGCTAACTATGGCTACACCTTC.

This sequence joins TRBV6-5 and TRBJ2-7; 8 nucleotides match TRBD1. Germline CDR1 and CDR2: MNHEY and SVGAGI. The ends lost 8 bases at V and 6 bases at J; junction bases unmatched: 9. CDR3 length: 13 amino acids. CDR3 in amino acids: CASGSTGGIEQYF. As DNA, the CDR3 is TGTGCCAGCGGAAGTACAGGGGGTATCGAGCAGTACTTC.

The genes are TRBV10-3 and TRBJ2-5, with no clear D. V was pared by 1 base and J by 7 bases, with 7 bases between. Germline V lookup: CDR1 ENHRY, CDR2 SYGVKD. This CDR3 has 12 residues. DNA for the CDR3: TGTGCCATCAGTGAGTTGTCTAGGACCCAGTACTTC. It encodes CAISELSRTQYF.

The CDR3 protein is CASSETLGGRNTIYF. CDR3 bases: TGTGCCAGCAGTGAAACTTTAGGGGGAAGAAACACCATATATTTT. The chain couples TRBV6-1 to TRBJ1-3; weak D call: TRBD1 (6 bases). The CDR3 spans 15 residues. V was clipped by 2 bases and J by 5 bases, with 13 bases between them. Germline V gene lookup returns CDR1 MNHNS and CDR2 SASEGT.

CDR3 bases: TGTGCCAGCAGTTACTTACTTTCCCGGTTGGCTAGCGGTAGCGCAGATACGCAGTATTTT. It translates to CASSYLLSRLASGSADTQYF. The V call is TRBV6-2 or TRBV6-3, the J call TRBJ2-3; TRBD2 aligns across 7 bases. The junction had 20 bases not matched to a gene; V was cut back by 1 base and J by 4 bases. CDR3 length: 20 amino acids. Per germline, CDR1 MNHEY and CDR2 SVGEGT.

The chain links TRBV19 to TRBJ1-6; 8 bases match TRBD1. The ends lost 6 bases at V and 4 bases at J; junction bases unmatched: 5. This CDR3 spans 15 amino acids. Germline values: CDR1 LNHDA, CDR2 SQIVND (reference sequence). This CDR3 is CASSQTGDYNSPLHF. The CDR3 DNA sequence: TGTGCCAGTAGCCAGACAGGGGATTATAATTCACCCCTCCACTTT.

J is TRBJ2-3 and V is TRBV24-1; TRBD2 aligns across 9 bases. Germline assignment: CDR1 KGHDR and CDR2 SFDVKD. The CDR3 length is 15 residues. V shed 5 bases and J 0 bases; nucleotides not matched to a gene: 2. In DNA form, the CDR3 reads TGTGCCACCAGTGCTAGCGGGGCTAGCACAGATACGCAGTATTTT. Its translation: CATSASGASTDTQYF.

This sequence joins TRBV19 and TRBJ1-5, with 8 nucleotides matching TRBD1. Germline CDR1 and CDR2: LNHDA and SQIVND (reference sequence). This CDR3 spans 17 amino acids. V was clipped by 10 bases and J by 6 bases; unmatched bases: 20. CDR3 sequence (DNA): TGTGCCACCTCCTTTTTGGCCTCCGACAGGGGCCGTCAGCCCCAGCATTTT. Encoded protein: CATSFLASDRGRQPQHF.

The chain has TRBV30 and TRBJ1-2, with a weak D call TRBD1 (6 bases). Germline CDR1 reads GTSNPN; CDR2 reads SVGIG (reference sequence). This CDR3 region has 12 residues. Trimming took 3 bases from V and 4 from J, leaving 9 bases between them. Here the CDR3 DNA reads TGTGCCTGGAGGAAGGACAGCTATGGCTACACCTTC. Protein sequence: CAWRKDSYGYTF.

The chain couples TRBV10-2 to TRBJ2-7; D uncertain. The germline V gene has CDR1 WSHSY and CDR2 SAAADI. This CDR3 has 13 residues. V gave up 3 bases and J gave up 7 bases, with 13 bases separating them. CDR3 sequence: CASSDTPLQEQYF. The CDR3 DNA follows: TGCGCCAGCAGTGATACCCCTCTTCAGGAGCAGTACTTC.